This note documents a single TCR beta chain sequence. Its antigen is not yet known. Germline is not matched at one junction end, which may reflect a read error. The time point label of this sample denotes: around 24 weeks on oral tofacitinib. Read against the paper, the sample's treatment or condition label means: oral pan-JAK inhibitor, 5-10 mg twice daily. Peripheral blood and lesional scalp punch biopsies were obtained from patients with alopecia areata. PBMCs were separated by density centrifugation and stained for CD3, CD4 and CD8, after which CD4+ and CD8+ T cells were sorted on a FACSAria. Library preparation used the immunoSEQ multiplex PCR assay. RNA was extracted from all samples and reverse transcribed into cDNA as template for TCR sequencing. First-strand cDNA was synthesized using SuperScript III with a 2:1 mix of oligo-dT and random hexamers. A synthetic immune receptor repertoire was used to assess amplification bias, and residual bias was removed computationally. The authors' analysis ran thus. Raw reads were preprocessed for error removal, and CDR3 was defined according to IMGT conventions as running from the conserved cysteine to phenylalanine. Clonality was computed by normalizing Shannon entropy by log2 of the number of productive unique TCRs and subtracting the result from 1. Whether each scalp clone was CD4 or CD8 was inferred by checking scalp TCRbeta sequences against the CD4 and CD8 repertoires from sorted blood. The table comes from immuneACCESS by way of TCRdb, which keeps in-frame sequences with V and J called. Part of the clones is missing from these tables; in studies checked, under half for an unresolved V gene and the rest for unknown reasons. V, J and clone size derive from that table, while D and trimming were established from the DNA sequence. This sample is represented by around 270,000 clones; over 45% of them were singletons. The ten largest make up under 2% of the sample.

This sample is drawn from a study of CD8+ T cells in alopecia areata (dated by TCRdb to the late 2010s). General notes on the study: Treated patients were enrolled in an open-label pilot trial of oral tofacitinib at 5 to 10 mg twice daily for moderate-to-severe alopecia areata. High-throughput TCRbeta sequencing was used to examine T cell clonal expansion in alopecia areata in both the C3H/HeJ mouse model and human patients. immunoSEQ multiplex PCR using 35 Vbeta forward primers and 13 Jbeta reverse primers was used to amplify TCRbeta CDR3 regions. Tofacitinib was administered for 6 to 18 months, and 6 months of follow-up off drug were then conducted to assess delayed response and recurrence. Human TCRbeta sequencing covered scalp tissue and sorted CD4+ and CD8+ peripheral blood T cells from patchy and totalis/universalis alopecia areata patients and healthy controls. Disease severity in treated patients was measured with the SALT score, which quantifies the percentage of affected scalp surface area. RNA was extracted with the PAXgene miRNA kit for fixed scalp, the miRNeasy kit for PBMCs, and the RNeasy kit for mouse skin. Scalp clonality was compared among normal scalp (n=4), patchy alopecia areata scalp (n=8), and alopecia totalis/universalis scalp (n=8). Biopsies were taken from tofacitinib-treated patients at baseline and again at 4 and 24 weeks into treatment, and several of those patients also had a later scalp biopsy. What the study reported, not specific to this receptor: With tofacitinib, both scalp clonality and the number of expanded CD8+ clones among the top 100 scalp clones went down significantly. Resident alphabeta T cells in normal human skin are also sequenced, complicating scalp TCR repertoire analysis, unlike mouse skin dominated by gammadelta T cells. TCR sequences shared between patients were less clear than in mice, possibly partly because of HLA diversity in the patient population. Because the treated cohort was small and included a single nonresponder, larger studies are needed to assess links between baseline CD8+ expansion and response. During tofacitinib treatment, many expanded lesional clones stuck around in both scalp and blood, and this persistence may partly explain why relapse happens after treatment is stopped. Compared with normal scalp, lesional scalp, particularly in alopecia totalis/universalis, had higher clonality and more expanded CD8+ clones, which suggests antigenic drive.

Sequences SQVTM (CDR1) and ANQGSEA (CDR2) are obtained from the germline V gene. Measured from the cysteine to the phenylalanine, the CDR3 is 13 residues long. CDR3 DNA only is kept here, 39 bases in frame from base 1. The sequence is built from TRBV29-1 and TRBJ1-1; the D gene lacks a confident call. This receptor was taken from a human donor with alopecia areata. This sample comprised CD4+ T cells sorted from blood, obtained at week 24, from a patient treated with tofacitinib. The DNA sequence reads TGCAGCGTCGAAGTAGCGGGCAACACTGAAGCTTTCTTT. This encodes CSVEVAGNTEAFF.